These T cell receptor beta chains were read from a single sample in a study of patients and donors after allogeneic stem cell transplantation. One entry per CDR3 protein results from TCRdb running MiXCR on the RT-PCR reads. The table includes about 39,000 distinct CDR3 sequences, about 30% detected once. Material for sequencing was blood, either unsorted or a sorted T cell fraction (not recorded which). The receptors were sampled from a human donor who was either an allogeneic HSCT recipient or a stem cell or donor lymphocyte infusion donor (not recorded which). It is not recorded whose cells these are; they may come from a transplant donor. Each CDR3 is given with its conserved first and last residue.

j_call: TRBJ2-1; v_call: TRBV20-1; cdr3_aa: CSASAGERNEQFF
j_call: TRBJ1-5; v_call: TRBV6-5; cdr3_aa: CASSYSRGGNQPQHF
j_call: TRBJ2-4; v_call: TRBV28; cdr3_aa: CASSLWGEGVAKNIQYF
j_call: TRBJ2-7; v_call: TRBV12-3/TRBV12-4; cdr3_aa: CASSQGAGAAYEQYF
j_call: TRBJ2-4; v_call: TRBV29-1; cdr3_aa: CSVELAKNIQYF
j_call: TRBJ2-7; v_call: TRBV7-9; cdr3_aa: CASSPFQGAFEQYF
j_call: TRBJ2-7; v_call: TRBV5-6; cdr3_aa: CASSPGRLRTYEQYF
j_call: TRBJ1-1; v_call: TRBV5-5; cdr3_aa: CASSLSQVNTEAFF
j_call: TRBJ2-1; v_call: TRBV20-1; cdr3_aa: CSATKREGLFEQFF
j_call: TRBJ2-2; v_call: TRBV7-3; cdr3_aa: CASSSPGLASYTGELFF
j_call: TRBJ2-7; v_call: TRBV20-1; cdr3_aa: CSARFPGAPEQYF
j_call: TRBJ2-7; v_call: TRBV20-1; cdr3_aa: CSARVDRGPYEQYF
j_call: TRBJ1-2; v_call: TRBV12-3/TRBV12-4; cdr3_aa: CASSRQYGYTF
j_call: TRBJ1-3; v_call: TRBV7-9; cdr3_aa: CASSLRAKSGNTIYF
j_call: TRBJ1-6; v_call: TRBV4-3; cdr3_aa: CASSQGSTTVNNSPLHF
j_call: TRBJ2-1; v_call: TRBV4-3; cdr3_aa: CASSQLAGVIDEQFF
j_call: TRBJ2-3; v_call: TRBV9; cdr3_aa: CASSPGSRTRSTDTQYF
j_call: TRBJ2-7; v_call: TRBV7-8; cdr3_aa: CASSSRSLLSYEQYF
j_call: TRBJ1-1; v_call: TRBV20-1; cdr3_aa: CSARGREKTFF
j_call: TRBJ1-2; v_call: TRBV29-1; cdr3_aa: CSVVHGYGYTF
j_call: TRBJ1-2; v_call: TRBV6-2/TRBV6-3; cdr3_aa: CASRDIQGAEGYTF
j_call: TRBJ2-1; v_call: TRBV28; cdr3_aa: CASRDYNEQFF
j_call: TRBJ2-7; v_call: TRBV4-3; cdr3_aa: CASSQERDSAYEQYF
j_call: TRBJ2-1; v_call: TRBV4-1; cdr3_aa: CASSQGRANTYNEQFF
j_call: TRBJ1-1; v_call: TRBV3-1; cdr3_aa: CASSQGLVNTEAFF
j_call: TRBJ1-2; v_call: TRBV7-6; cdr3_aa: CASSSSSGVGYTF
j_call: TRBJ1-4; v_call: TRBV7-6; cdr3_aa: CASSLVAGGNEKLFF
j_call: TRBJ1-1; v_call: TRBV5-1; cdr3_aa: CASRTGGGNTEAFF
j_call: TRBJ1-4; v_call: TRBV3-1; cdr3_aa: CASSPSGNGEKLFF
j_call: TRBJ1-5; v_call: TRBV21-1; cdr3_aa: CASSKGGKGNQPQHF
j_call: TRBJ2-7; v_call: TRBV9; cdr3_aa: CASSVAIEGLRYF
j_call: TRBJ2-7; v_call: TRBV29-1; cdr3_aa: CSVDWPLGLAGGYEQYF
j_call: TRBJ2-2; v_call: TRBV28; cdr3_aa: CASSLPRPLNTGELFF
j_call: TRBJ1-6; v_call: TRBV6-2/TRBV6-3; cdr3_aa: CASSLRGQGFSYNSPLHF
j_call: TRBJ1-4; v_call: TRBV29-1; cdr3_aa: CSVSRTSNEKLFF
j_call: TRBJ1-2; v_call: TRBV5-6; cdr3_aa: CASSPALSSGYTF
j_call: TRBJ2-7; v_call: TRBV10-3; cdr3_aa: CAISDGVYEQYF
j_call: TRBJ2-5; v_call: TRBV6-6; cdr3_aa: CASSYTGKETQYF
j_call: TRBJ1-5; v_call: TRBV3-1; cdr3_aa: CATGALGNQPQHF
j_call: TRBJ1-2; v_call: TRBV19; cdr3_aa: CASSPALGAYGYTF
j_call: TRBJ1-2; v_call: TRBV29-1; cdr3_aa: CSVVVTGPLHTF
j_call: TRBJ1-1; v_call: TRBV18; cdr3_aa: CASSSFIIAPNTEAFF
j_call: TRBJ1-2; v_call: TRBV20-1; cdr3_aa: CSARTANYGYTF
j_call: TRBJ1-1; v_call: TRBV5-1; cdr3_aa: CASSLPNTEAFF
j_call: TRBJ1-3; v_call: TRBV27; cdr3_aa: CASSLAGTGLGNTIYF
j_call: TRBJ2-7; v_call: TRBV10-3; cdr3_aa: CAITASGSFGEQYF
j_call: TRBJ2-1; v_call: TRBV9; cdr3_aa: CASSPQRGEPGRGEQFF
j_call: TRBJ1-5; v_call: TRBV28; cdr3_aa: CASRRISNQPQHF
j_call: TRBJ2-1; v_call: TRBV7-9; cdr3_aa: CASSPSGSYNEQFF
j_call: TRBJ1-1; v_call: TRBV20-1; cdr3_aa: CSATMGGRNTEAFF
j_call: TRBJ2-1; v_call: TRBV7-2; cdr3_aa: CASSSMTGNEQFF